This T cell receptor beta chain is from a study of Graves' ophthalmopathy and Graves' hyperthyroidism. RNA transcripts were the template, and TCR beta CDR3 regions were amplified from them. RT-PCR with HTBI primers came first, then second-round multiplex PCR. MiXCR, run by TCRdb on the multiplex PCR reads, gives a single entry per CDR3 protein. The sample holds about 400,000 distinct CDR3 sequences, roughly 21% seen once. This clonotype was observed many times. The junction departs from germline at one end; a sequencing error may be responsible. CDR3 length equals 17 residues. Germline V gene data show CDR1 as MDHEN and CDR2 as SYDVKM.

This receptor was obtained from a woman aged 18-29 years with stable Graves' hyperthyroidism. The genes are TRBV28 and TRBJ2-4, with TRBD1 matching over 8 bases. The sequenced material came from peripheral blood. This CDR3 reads CASSPGTGVLAKNIKYF. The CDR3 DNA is TGTGCCAGCAGCCCCGGGACAGGAGTATTAGCCAAAAACATTAAGTACTTC.